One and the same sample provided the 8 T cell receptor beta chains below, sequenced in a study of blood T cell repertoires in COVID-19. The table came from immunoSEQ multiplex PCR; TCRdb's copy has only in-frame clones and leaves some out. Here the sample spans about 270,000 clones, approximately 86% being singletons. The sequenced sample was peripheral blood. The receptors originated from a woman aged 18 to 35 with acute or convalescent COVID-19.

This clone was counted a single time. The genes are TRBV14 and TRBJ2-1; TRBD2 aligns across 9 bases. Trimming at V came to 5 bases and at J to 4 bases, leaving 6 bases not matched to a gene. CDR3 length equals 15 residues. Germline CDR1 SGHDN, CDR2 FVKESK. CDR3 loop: CASSNLAGRYNEQFF. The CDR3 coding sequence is TGTGCCAGCAGCAACCTAGCGGGGAGGTACAATGAGCAGTTCTTC.

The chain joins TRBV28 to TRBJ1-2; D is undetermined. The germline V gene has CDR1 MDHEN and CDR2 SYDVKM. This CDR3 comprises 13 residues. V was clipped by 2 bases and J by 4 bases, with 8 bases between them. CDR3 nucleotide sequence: TGTGCCAGCAGTTTAAATGGGCGCTATGGCTACACCTTC. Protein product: CASSLNGRYGYTF.

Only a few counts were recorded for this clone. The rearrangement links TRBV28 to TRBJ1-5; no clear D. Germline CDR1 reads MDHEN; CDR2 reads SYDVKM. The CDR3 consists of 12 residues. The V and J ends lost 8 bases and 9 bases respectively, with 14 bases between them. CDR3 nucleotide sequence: TGTGCCAGCCACACCCCTCCGGGGCCCCAGCATTTT. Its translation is CASHTPPGPQHF.

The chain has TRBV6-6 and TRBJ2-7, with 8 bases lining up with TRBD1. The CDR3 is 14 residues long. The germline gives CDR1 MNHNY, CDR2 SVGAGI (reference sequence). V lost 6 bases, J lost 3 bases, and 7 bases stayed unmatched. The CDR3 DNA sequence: TGTGCCAGCAGCAAAGAACAGGGGGGCTACGAGCAGTACTTC. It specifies CASSKEQGGYEQYF.

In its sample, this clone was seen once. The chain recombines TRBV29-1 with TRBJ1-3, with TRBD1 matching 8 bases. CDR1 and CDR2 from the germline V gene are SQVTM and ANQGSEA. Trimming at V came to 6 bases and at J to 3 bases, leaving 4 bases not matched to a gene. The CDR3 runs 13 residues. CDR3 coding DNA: TGCAGCGTCCAGGGGGCAATTGGAAACACCATATATTTT. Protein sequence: CSVQGAIGNTIYF.

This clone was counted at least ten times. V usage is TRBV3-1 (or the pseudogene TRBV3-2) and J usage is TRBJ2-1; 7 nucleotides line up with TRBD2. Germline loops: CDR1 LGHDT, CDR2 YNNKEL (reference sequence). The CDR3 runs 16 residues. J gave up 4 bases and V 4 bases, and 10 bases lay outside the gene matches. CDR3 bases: TGTGCCAGCAGCCGAGGCCGGGACTATAGATACAATGAGCAGTTCTTC. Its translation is CASSRGRDYRYNEQFF.

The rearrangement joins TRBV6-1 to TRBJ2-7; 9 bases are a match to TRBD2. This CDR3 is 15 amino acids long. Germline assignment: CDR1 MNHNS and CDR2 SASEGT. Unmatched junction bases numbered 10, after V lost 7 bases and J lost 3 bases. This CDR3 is CASTISGSSHYEQYF. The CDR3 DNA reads TGTGCCAGCACCATTAGCGGGAGTTCCCACTACGAGCAGTACTTC.

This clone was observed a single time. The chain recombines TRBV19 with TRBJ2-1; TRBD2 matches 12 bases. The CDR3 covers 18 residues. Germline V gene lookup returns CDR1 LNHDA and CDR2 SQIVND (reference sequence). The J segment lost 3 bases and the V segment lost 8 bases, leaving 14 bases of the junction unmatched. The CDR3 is CASRRASGRAEDYNEQFF. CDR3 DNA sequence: TGTGCCAGTCGTAGGGCTAGCGGGAGGGCCGAGGACTACAATGAGCAGTTCTTC. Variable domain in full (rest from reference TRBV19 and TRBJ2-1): DGGITQSPKYLFRKEGQNVTLSCEQNLNHDAMYWYRQDPGQGLRLIYYSQIVNDFQKGDIAEGYSVSREKKESFPLTVTSAQKNPTAFYLCASRRASGRAEDYNEQFFGPGTRLTVL.